Given below is one T cell receptor (beta chain) in context. The antigen remains unidentified. Germline values: CDR1 MNHEY, CDR2 SVGAGI. The CDR3 totals 15 residues. Germline trimming cut 2 bases from V and 2 bases from J; bases unmatched to any gene: 5. TCRdb fed the RT-PCR reads into MiXCR, producing one record per CDR3 protein. The table includes about 500,000 distinct CDR3 sequences, more than 15% detected once. These data are taken from a study of response to subunit inactivated influenza vaccine. Study-level findings and limits: With each seasonal influenza vaccination, the authors suggested, few new T cells are recruited.

The material sequenced was CD4+ T cells sorted from PBMCs, taken about 24 months after vaccination. The sequence came from a man aged 50-75 years who received an inactivated influenza vaccine. V gene TRBV6-5 combines with J gene TRBJ2-7; TRBD2 aligns across 8 bases. The CDR3 protein is CASSYMGGRTYEQYF. The CDR3, as DNA: TGTGCCAGCAGTTACATGGGCGGGAGGACCTACGAGCAGTACTTC.